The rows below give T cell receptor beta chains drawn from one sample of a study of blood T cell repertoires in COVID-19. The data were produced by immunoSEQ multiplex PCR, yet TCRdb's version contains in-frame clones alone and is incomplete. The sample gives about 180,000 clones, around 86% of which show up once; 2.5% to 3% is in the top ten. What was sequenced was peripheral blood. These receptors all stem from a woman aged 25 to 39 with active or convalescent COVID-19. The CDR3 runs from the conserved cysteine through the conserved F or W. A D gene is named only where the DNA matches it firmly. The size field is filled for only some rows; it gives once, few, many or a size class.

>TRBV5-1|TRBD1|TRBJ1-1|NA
CASSFTGQGGSTEAFF
TGCGCCAGCAGCTTTACGGGACAGGGGGGTAGCACTGAAGCTTTCTTT
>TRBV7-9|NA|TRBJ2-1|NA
CASSLVPVEQFF
TGTGCCAGCAGCTTAGTTCCGGTTGAGCAGTTCTTC
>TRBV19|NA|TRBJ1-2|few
CASSISGTPYGYTF
TGTGCCAGTAGTATAAGCGGGACACCGTATGGCTACACCTTC
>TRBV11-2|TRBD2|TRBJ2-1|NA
CASSLGSGRGREQFF
TGTGCCAGCAGCTTGGGTAGCGGGAGGGGCCGTGAGCAGTTCTTC
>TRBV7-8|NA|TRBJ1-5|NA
CASSFLYRGGQPQHF
TGTGCCAGCAGCTTTTTATACCGGGGGGGCCAGCCCCAGCATTTT
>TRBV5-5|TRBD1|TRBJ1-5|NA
CASSFGTGSDQPQHF
TGTGCCAGCAGCTTCGGGACAGGGAGTGATCAGCCCCAGCATTTT
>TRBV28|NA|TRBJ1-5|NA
CASANLPGWGRRSNQPQHF
TGTGCCAGTGCTAACCTTCCCGGATGGGGCAGGCGTAGCAATCAGCCCCAGCATTTT
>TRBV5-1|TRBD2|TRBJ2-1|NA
CASSLGRRTSGWEYNEQFF
TGCGCCAGCAGCTTGGGGAGGAGAACTAGCGGGTGGGAATACAATGAGCAGTTCTTC
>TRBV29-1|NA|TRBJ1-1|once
CSVEAGVGAFF
TGCAGCGTGGAGGCCGGGGTGGGAGCTTTCTTT
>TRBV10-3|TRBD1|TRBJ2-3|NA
CAISPTGPDTQYF
TGTGCCATCAGTCCGACAGGGCCAGATACGCAGTATTTT
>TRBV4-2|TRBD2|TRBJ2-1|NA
CASSQEGLAGAVREQFF
TGTGCCAGCAGCCAGGAGGGACTAGCGGGAGCGGTACGAGAGCAGTTCTTC
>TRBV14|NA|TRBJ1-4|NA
CASSQIGGSNEKLFF
TGTGCCAGCAGCCAGATCGGGGGTTCTAATGAAAAACTGTTTTTT
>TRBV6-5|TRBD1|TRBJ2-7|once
CASSYQQGDEQYF
TGTGCCAGCAGTTACCAACAGGGGGACGAGCAGTACTTC
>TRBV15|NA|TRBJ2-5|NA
CATSSRRGGETQYF
TGTGCCACCAGCAGCCGTCGGGGAGGAGAGACCCAGTACTTC
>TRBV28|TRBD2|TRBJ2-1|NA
CASSELAGGLSEQFF
TGTGCCAGCAGCGAACTAGCGGGAGGGCTCTCAGAGCAGTTCTTC
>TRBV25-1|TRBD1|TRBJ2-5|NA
CASRAHRGREETQYF
TGTGCCAGCAGAGCTCACAGGGGTAGGGAAGAGACCCAGTACTTC
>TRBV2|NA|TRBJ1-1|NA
CASSDAGIPEAFF
TGTGCCAGCAGTGATGCGGGGATCCCTGAAGCTTTCTTT
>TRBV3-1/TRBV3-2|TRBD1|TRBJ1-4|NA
CASSQEGTGTNEKLFF
TGTGCCAGCAGCCAAGAGGGGACAGGAACTAATGAAAAACTGTTTTTT
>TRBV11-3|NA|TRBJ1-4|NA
CASSFGQKNEKLFF
TGTGCCAGCAGCTTTGGACAGAAGAATGAAAAACTGTTTTTT
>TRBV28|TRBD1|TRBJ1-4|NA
CASSFSGGPSNEKLFF
TGTGCCAGCAGTTTCTCAGGGGGCCCATCTAATGAAAAACTGTTTTTT
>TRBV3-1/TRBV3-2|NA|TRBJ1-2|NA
CASSQGGGEGYGYTF
TGTGCCAGCAGCCAAGGGGGAGGGGAGGGGTATGGCTACACCTTC
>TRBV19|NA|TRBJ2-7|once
CASSTRGLFYEQYF
TGTGCCAGTAGTACCAGGGGTCTCTTCTACGAGCAGTACTTC
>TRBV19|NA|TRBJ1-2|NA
CASSIDRVVRGYGYTF
TGTGCCAGTAGTATAGATAGAGTAGTTCGCGGATATGGCTACACCTTC